The present TCR beta chain was sequenced within a study of blood T cell repertoires in COVID-19. On the study more broadly: Whether acute or convalescent, the COVID-19 samples came from the United States, Italy and Spain. PBMCs, B-cell-depleted T cells, or T cells provided the cDNA or gDNA that made up the material.

Profiled with immunoSEQ multiplex PCR; TCRdb holds only in-frame clones, not every one. Of around 150,000 clones listed, roughly 81% were seen once; the top ten hold 9%. This receptor was identified in a woman aged 45-65 years with active or convalescent COVID-19. The sequencing input was peripheral blood.

The CDR3 DNA follows: TGTGCCTGGAGTACCGGTCACTACAATGAGCAGTTCTTC. As protein: CAWSTGHYNEQFF. V and J are TRBV30 and TRBJ2-1; D not resolved. Per the germline V gene, CDR1 is GTSNPN and CDR2 is SVGIG (reference sequence). V lost 2 bases and J lost 3, with 8 bases in between. The CDR3 totals 13 residues.